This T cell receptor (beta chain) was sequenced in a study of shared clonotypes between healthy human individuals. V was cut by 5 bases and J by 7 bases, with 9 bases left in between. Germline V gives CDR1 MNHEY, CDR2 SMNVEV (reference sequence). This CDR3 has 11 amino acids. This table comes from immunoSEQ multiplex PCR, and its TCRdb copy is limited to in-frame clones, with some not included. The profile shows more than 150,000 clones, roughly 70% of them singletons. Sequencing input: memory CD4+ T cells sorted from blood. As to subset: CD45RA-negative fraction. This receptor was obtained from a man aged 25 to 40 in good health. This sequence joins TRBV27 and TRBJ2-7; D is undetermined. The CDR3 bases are TGTGCCAGCAGTCCTCCCTTTGAGCAGTACTTC. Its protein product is CASSPPFEQYF.